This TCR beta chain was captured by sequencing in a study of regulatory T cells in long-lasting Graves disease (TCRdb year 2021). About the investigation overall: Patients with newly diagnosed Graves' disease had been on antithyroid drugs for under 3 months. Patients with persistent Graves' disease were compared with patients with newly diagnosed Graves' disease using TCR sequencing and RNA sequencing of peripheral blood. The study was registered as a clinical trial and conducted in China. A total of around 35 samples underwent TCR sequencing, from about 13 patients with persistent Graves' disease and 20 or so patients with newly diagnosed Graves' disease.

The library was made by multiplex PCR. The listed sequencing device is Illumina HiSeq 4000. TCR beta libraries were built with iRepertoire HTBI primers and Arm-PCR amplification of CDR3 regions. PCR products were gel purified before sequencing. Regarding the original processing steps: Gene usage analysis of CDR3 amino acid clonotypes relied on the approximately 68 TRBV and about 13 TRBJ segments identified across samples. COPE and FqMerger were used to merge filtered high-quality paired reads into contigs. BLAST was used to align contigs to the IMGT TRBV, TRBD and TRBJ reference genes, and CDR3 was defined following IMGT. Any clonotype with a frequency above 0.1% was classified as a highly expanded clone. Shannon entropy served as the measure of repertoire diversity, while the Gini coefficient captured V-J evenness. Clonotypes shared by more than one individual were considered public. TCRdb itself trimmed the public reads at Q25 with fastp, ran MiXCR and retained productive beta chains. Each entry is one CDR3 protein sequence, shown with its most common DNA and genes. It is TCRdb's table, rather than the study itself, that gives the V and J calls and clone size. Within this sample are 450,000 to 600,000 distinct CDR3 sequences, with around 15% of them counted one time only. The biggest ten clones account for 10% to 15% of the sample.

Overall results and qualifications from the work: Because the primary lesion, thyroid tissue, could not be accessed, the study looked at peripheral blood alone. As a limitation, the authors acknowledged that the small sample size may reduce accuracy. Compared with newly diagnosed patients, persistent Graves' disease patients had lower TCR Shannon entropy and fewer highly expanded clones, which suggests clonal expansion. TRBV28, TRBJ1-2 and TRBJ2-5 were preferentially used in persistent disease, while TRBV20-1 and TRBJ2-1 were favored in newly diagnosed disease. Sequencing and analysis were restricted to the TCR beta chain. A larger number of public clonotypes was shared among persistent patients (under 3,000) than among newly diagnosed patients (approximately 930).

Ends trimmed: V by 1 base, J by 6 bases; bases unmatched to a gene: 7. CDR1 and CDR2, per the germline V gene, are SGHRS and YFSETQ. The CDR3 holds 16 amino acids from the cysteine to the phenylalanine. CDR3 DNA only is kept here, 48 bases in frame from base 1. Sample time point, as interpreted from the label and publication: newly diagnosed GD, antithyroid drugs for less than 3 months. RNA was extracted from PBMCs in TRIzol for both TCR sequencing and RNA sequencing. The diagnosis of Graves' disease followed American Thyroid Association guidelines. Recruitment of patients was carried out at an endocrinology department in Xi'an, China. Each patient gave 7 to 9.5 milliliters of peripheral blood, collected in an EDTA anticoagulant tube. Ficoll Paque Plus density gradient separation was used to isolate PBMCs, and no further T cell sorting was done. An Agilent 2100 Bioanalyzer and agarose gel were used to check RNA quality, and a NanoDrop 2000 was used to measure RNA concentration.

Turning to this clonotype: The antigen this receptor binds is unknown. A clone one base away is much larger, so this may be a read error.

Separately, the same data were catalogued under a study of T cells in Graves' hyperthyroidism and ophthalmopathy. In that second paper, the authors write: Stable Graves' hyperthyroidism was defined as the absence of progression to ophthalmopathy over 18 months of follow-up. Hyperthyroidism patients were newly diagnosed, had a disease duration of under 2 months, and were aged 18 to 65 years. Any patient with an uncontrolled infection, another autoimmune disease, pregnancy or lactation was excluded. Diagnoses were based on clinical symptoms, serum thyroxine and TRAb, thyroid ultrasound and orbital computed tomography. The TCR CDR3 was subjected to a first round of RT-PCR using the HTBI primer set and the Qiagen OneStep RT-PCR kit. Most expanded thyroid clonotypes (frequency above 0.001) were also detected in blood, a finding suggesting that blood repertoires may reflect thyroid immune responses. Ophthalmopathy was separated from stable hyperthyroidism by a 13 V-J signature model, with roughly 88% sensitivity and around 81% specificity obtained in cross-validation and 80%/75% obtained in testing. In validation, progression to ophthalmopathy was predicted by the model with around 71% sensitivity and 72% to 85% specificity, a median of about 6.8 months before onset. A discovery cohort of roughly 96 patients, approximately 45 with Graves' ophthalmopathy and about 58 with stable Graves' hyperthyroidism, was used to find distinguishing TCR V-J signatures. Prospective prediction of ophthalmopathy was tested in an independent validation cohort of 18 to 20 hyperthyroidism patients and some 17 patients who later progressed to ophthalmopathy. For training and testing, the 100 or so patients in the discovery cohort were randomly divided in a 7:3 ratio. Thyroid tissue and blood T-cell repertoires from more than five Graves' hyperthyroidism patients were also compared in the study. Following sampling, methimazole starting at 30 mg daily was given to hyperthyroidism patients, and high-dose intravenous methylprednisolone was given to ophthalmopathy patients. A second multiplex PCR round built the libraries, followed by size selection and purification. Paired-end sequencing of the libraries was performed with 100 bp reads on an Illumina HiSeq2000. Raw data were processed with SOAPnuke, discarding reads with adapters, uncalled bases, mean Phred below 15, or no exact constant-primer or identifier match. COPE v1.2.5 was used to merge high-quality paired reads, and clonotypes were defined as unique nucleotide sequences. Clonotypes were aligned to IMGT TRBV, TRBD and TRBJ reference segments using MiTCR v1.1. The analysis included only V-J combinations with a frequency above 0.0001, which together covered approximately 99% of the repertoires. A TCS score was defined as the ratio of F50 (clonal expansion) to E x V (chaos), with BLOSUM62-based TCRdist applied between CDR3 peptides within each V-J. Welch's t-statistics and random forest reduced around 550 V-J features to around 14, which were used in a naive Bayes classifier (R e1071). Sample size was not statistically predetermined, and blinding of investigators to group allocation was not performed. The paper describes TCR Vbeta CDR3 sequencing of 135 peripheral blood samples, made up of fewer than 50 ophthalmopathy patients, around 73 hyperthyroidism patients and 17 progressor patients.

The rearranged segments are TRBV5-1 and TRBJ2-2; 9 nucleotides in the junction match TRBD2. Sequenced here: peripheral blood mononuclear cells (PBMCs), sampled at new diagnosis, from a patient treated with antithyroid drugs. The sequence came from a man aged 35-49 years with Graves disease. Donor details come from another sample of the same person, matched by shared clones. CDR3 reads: CASSLMVAGAPGELFF. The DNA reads TGCGCCAGCAGCTTGATGGTAGCGGGAGCTCCCGGGGAGCTGTTTTTT.